A selection of T cell receptor beta chains follows, all from one sample in a study of blood T cell repertoires in COVID-19. The assay was immunoSEQ multiplex PCR, and TCRdb's table has in-frame clones only and misses some. The sample yields some 350,000 clones, roughly 90% seen once. Sequenced: peripheral blood. The receptors here all came from a woman aged 30 to 39 with COVID-19, enrolled during active disease. CDR3s include the opening cysteine and the closing phenylalanine or tryptophan. A D gene is named only where the DNA matches it firmly. A row's size may be missing; if present it is once, few, many or a size class.

TRBV2	14	once	NA	TRBJ1-4	TGTGCCACCAGAGAGTCCGGGGGAGACGAAAAACTGTTTTTT	CATRESGGDEKLFF
TRBV15	15	NA	NA	TRBJ1-2	TGTGCCACCAGCAGAGGAGGGACACAGAACTATGGCTACACCTTC	CATSRGGTQNYGYTF
TRBV4-1	22	NA	NA	TRBJ1-1	TGCGCCAGCAGCCAAGAGTTTATCCCCCATTTCGACGACAGGATGAAGGACACTGAAGCTTTCTTT	CASSQEFIPHFDDRMKDTEAFF
TRBV2	14	NA	TRBD1	TRBJ1-4	TGTGCCAGCAGGCAACAGGGGGCCAGTGAAAAACTGTTTTTT	CASRQQGASEKLFF
TRBV28	15	NA	NA	TRBJ1-2	TGTGCCAGCAGCACCCTCCACGACAGTAACTATGGCTACACCTTC	CASSTLHDSNYGYTF
TRBV10-3	12	once	NA	TRBJ1-2	TGTGCCATCAAGGGGGATTTCTATGGCTACACCTTC	CAIKGDFYGYTF
TRBV5-1	13	NA	TRBD1	TRBJ1-1	TGCGCCAGCAGCCTGGGACAGTCCACTGAAGCTTTCTTT	CASSLGQSTEAFF
TRBV24-1	16	NA	TRBD1	TRBJ2-2	TGTGCCACCAGTGATCCGGACAGGATGAACACCGGGGAGCTGTTTTTT	CATSDPDRMNTGELFF
TRBV4-3	15	NA	TRBD1	TRBJ2-3	TGCGCCAGCAGCCAATACAGGGGGGGCACAGATACGCAGTATTTT	CASSQYRGGTDTQYF
TRBV7-2	18	NA	TRBD2	TRBJ2-1	TGTGCCAGCAGCTTAGCTTATGGGGGACTAGCGGGGGACAATGAGCAGTTCTTC	CASSLAYGGLAGDNEQFF
TRBV5-1	15	once	TRBD2	TRBJ2-3	TGCGCCAGCAAAGATACTAGCGGGAGGTCAGATACGCAGTATTTT	CASKDTSGRSDTQYF
TRBV27	16	NA	TRBD1	TRBJ1-1	TGTGCCAGCAGTTTATCGGGACGGGACAGGTACACTGAAGCTTTCTTT	CASSLSGRDRYTEAFF
TRBV6-5	15	NA	TRBD1	TRBJ1-2	TGTGCCAGCAGTTACTCGGCAGGGGGGAACTATGGCTACACCTTC	CASSYSAGGNYGYTF
TRBV28	15	NA	NA	TRBJ1-4	TGTGCCAGCCACCCCTCTCGGGAGGGAAGCGAAAAACTGTTTTTT	CASHPSREGSEKLFF
TRBV4-3	19	few	TRBD1	TRBJ2-6	TGCGCCAGCAGCCAAGATCTTGGACAGGGGGGCTCTGGGGCCAACGTCCTGACTTTC	CASSQDLGQGGSGANVLTF
TRBV5-4	15	NA	TRBD1	TRBJ1-6	TGTGCCAGCAGCATAGGACAGGGTATTAATTCACCCCTCCACTTT	CASSIGQGINSPLHF
TRBV6-5	14	once	NA	TRBJ1-3	TGTGCCAGCAGGGGGAGGGCTCCTGGAAACACCATATATTTT	CASRGRAPGNTIYF
TRBV18	15	NA	NA	TRBJ1-1	TGTGCCAGCTCACCATTGGGCCGCCCGAACACTGAAGCTTTCTTT	CASSPLGRPNTEAFF
TRBV29-1	15	few	TRBD1	TRBJ2-1	TGCAGCGTTGCCCCCCAGGGGGCGGGCTACAATGAGCAGTTCTTC	CSVAPQGAGYNEQFF
TRBV27	13	NA	NA	TRBJ1-2	TGTGCCAGCAGTTTATCGAAATCAACAGGCTACACCTTC	CASSLSKSTGYTF
TRBV6-5	13	once	TRBD1	TRBJ1-4	TGTGCCAGCAGGAGACGGACAGGGGAAAAACTGTTTTTT	CASRRRTGEKLFF
TRBV9	20	few	TRBD2	TRBJ2-2	TGTGCCAGCAGCGTAGCTACGGGACTAGCGGGATTAGCGAACACCGGGGAGCTGTTTTTT	CASSVATGLAGLANTGELFF
TRBV5-6	14	NA	NA	TRBJ2-6	TGTGCCACCGGGGTTATCTCTGGGGCCAACGTCCTGACTTTC	CATGVISGANVLTF
TRBV24-1	15	NA	TRBD2	TRBJ2-1	TGTGCCACCAGTGATACGGGACTAGCGGACAATGAGCAGTTCTTC	CATSDTGLADNEQFF
TRBV9	15	NA	TRBD1	TRBJ2-3	TGTGCCAGCAGCGTCGGGACAGTAAGCACAGATACGCAGTATTTT	CASSVGTVSTDTQYF
TRBV7-9	15	NA	TRBD2	TRBJ2-1	TGTGCCAGCAGTCCTCGGGCTAGCGGTTTACATGAGCAGTTCTTC	CASSPRASGLHEQFF
TRBV21-1	18	NA	NA	TRBJ1-6	TGTGCCAGCAGCAACCGGCCCAGGGTCTTTCCCTATAATTCACCCCTCCACTTT	CASSNRPRVFPYNSPLHF
TRBV30	15	few	TRBD1	TRBJ1-1	TGTGCCTGGATCGCAACCGGACAGGCCGGGACTGAAGCTTTCTTT	CAWIATGQAGTEAFF
TRBV5-1	13	NA	NA	TRBJ2-7	TGCGCCAGCAGCCCGGAAGGGGCCCACGAGCAGTACTTC	CASSPEGAHEQYF
TRBV5-6	15	NA	TRBD1	TRBJ2-4	TGTGCCAGCAGCTTTTTTTCGGACAGGGCAAACATTCAGTACTTC	CASSFFSDRANIQYF
TRBV27	15	once	TRBD1	TRBJ1-2	TGTGCCAGCAGTCCAGGGACAGGGGGCGCGGGTGGCTACACCTTC	CASSPGTGGAGGYTF
TRBV9	15	NA	TRBD2	TRBJ2-1	TGTGCCAGCAGCGTAGGGGGGGGCTCCTACAATGAGCAGTTCTTC	CASSVGGGSYNEQFF